This TCR beta chain was documented in a study of lymphopenia after photon versus proton radiotherapy. Study-level findings and limits: After lymphocyte nadir, photon-treated repertoires showed oligoclonal expansion, especially CD8+ Temra.

Sequencing was performed with immunoSEQ multiplex PCR; in TCRdb, only in-frame clones are kept and a portion is missing. The sample carries under 70,000 clones, around 90% recorded once. This clone appeared once. Its antigen remains unidentified. The germline CDR1 and CDR2 sequences are GTSNPN and SVGIG (reference sequence). CDR3 length: 13 amino acids. Losses at the gene ends were 3 bases for V and 6 bases for J; bases not matched to a gene: 4. The TCR sequence derives from a woman between 35 and 50 years old with cholangiocarcinoma. The material sequenced was peripheral blood, taken from a patient treated with photon-based radiotherapy. This sequence joins TRBV30 and TRBJ2-1; TRBD2 matches at 8 bases. The CDR3 protein is CAWSAGTSNEQFF. The CDR3 region has the DNA TGTGCCTGGAGCGCCGGGACTAGCAATGAGCAGTTCTTC. The variable domain in full, completed from reference TRBV30 and TRBJ2-1, reads SQTIHQWPATLVQPVGSPLSLECTVEGTSNPNLYWYRQAAGRGLQLLFYSVGIGQISSEVPQNLSASRPQDRQFILSSKKLLLSDSGFYLCAWSAGTSNEQFFGPGTRLTVL.